The 10 T cell receptor beta chains given below trace back to one sample, sequenced in a study of cytomegalovirus exposure and HLA in healthy donors. The PCR contained 60 Vbeta and 13 Jbeta primers. The protocol was immunoSEQ multiplex PCR, while the TCRdb copy is restricted to in-frame clones and leaves out a portion. Among 120,000 to 150,000 clones listed, approximately 57% were seen once. The sample consisted of PBMCs. These receptors were collected from a male donor in good health and CMV-seronegative.

V gene TRBV19 combines with J gene TRBJ1-2; tentative D call: TRBD1 (6 bases). The V end was cut by 6 bases, the J end by 3 bases, with 8 bases between. CDR3 size: 12 residues. Germline CDR1 and CDR2: LNHDA and SQIVND (reference sequence). The chain's CDR3 is CASRGAYYGYTF. The CDR3, as DNA: TGTGCCAGTAGGGGGGCCTACTATGGCTACACCTTC.

The CDR3, as DNA: TGTGCCAGTGGGAACAGACAGGGGGGCGAGCAGTACTTC. Amino acid sequence: CASGNRQGGEQYF. The chain employs TRBV27 and TRBJ2-7; 9 bases line up with TRBD1. Trimming took 9 bases from V and 6 from J; bases not matched to a gene: 9. From germline, CDR1 is MNHEY and CDR2 SMNVEV (reference sequence). The CDR3 sequence is 13 residues long.

To note about this clone: One end of the junction fails to match germline, which may point to a read error. This rearrangement joins TRBV2 to TRBJ2-4, with TRBD1 as a possible D gene (5 bases). This CDR3 is 13 amino acids long. Germline CDR1 SNHLY, CDR2 FYNNEI. CDR3 in DNA: TGTGCCAGCAGTGAAAGGGGCCCCGCCGGTCTTAGCTTC. Its translation: CASSERGPAGLSF.

The chain joins TRBV18 to TRBJ1-5; TRBD1 might be the D (5 bases). The V end was cut by 4 bases, the J end by 3 bases, with 7 bases between. The CDR3 extends over 13 amino acids. Looked up from germline, CDR1 is KGHSH and CDR2 is LQKENI. In DNA form, the CDR3 reads TGTGCCAGCTCACAAGGGGACAATCAGCCCCAGCATTTT. Protein product: CASSQGDNQPQHF.

This chain uses TRBV7-9 with TRBJ2-1, with 9 bases fitting TRBD2. Germline CDR1 reads SEHNR; CDR2 reads FQNEAQ (reference sequence). CDR3 size: 16 residues. Germline trimming cut 0 bases from V and 5 bases from J; bases unmatched to any gene: 5. The CDR3 spells CASSLAWGGGDNEQFF. For the CDR3, the DNA is TGTGCCAGCAGCTTAGCCTGGGGCGGGGGGGACAATGAGCAGTTCTTC.

This clone has more than one count but fewer than ten. The rearrangement uses TRBV7-3 and TRBJ2-5; a possible D gene is TRBD2 (5 bases). This CDR3 has 15 residues. The V gene lost 0 bases and the J gene lost 2 bases, with 10 bases spanning the gap. The germline V gene has CDR1 SGHTA and CDR2 FQGTGA. The CDR3 DNA reads TGTGCCAGCAGCTTAACCGGACTGGGACAAGAGACCCAGTACTTC. Translating it yields CASSLTGLGQETQYF.

This clone was counted a single time. The chain links TRBV10-3 to TRBJ2-3; 9 bases fit TRBD1. The V gene's germline CDR1 is ENHRY and CDR2 SYGVKD. V trimming: 4 bases; J trimming: 3 bases; junction bases outside the gene matches: 5. This CDR3 region has 15 residues. The CDR3 sequence: CAISGGQGETDTQYF. CDR3 nucleotide sequence: TGTGCCATCAGTGGGGGACAGGGTGAGACAGATACGCAGTATTTT.

This chain connects TRBV9 to TRBJ2-5; 7 bases agree with TRBD1. V lost 5 bases, J lost 4 bases, and 8 bases stayed unmatched. In germline, CDR1 is SGDLS, CDR2 YYNGEE. The CDR3 extends over 14 amino acids. The CDR3 DNA is TGTGCCAGCAGTGTCACAGGGGCAGGAGAGACCCAGTACTTC. This sequence encodes CASSVTGAGETQYF.

The genes are TRBV2 and TRBJ1-2, with 10 bases aligning to TRBD1. The V and J ends lost 7 bases and 4 bases, in that order; junction bases with no gene match: 9. This CDR3 is built from 15 residues. Looked up from germline, CDR1 is SNHLY and CDR2 is FYNNEI. The CDR3 DNA sequence: TGTGCCAGCACCGGCTTCGGGACAGGGGCCTATGGCTACACCTTC. The encoded protein is CASTGFGTGAYGYTF.

A few counts support this clone. The chain carries TRBV7-3 and TRBJ2-5; weak D call: TRBD2 (6 bases). V lost 6 bases, J lost 3 bases, and 8 bases lay in between. This CDR3 has 12 residues. CDR1 is SGHTA, CDR2 FQGTGA, per germline. The CDR3 bases are TGTGCCAGCAGATCTAGCGAAGAGACCCAGTACTTC. This sequence encodes CASRSSEETQYF.